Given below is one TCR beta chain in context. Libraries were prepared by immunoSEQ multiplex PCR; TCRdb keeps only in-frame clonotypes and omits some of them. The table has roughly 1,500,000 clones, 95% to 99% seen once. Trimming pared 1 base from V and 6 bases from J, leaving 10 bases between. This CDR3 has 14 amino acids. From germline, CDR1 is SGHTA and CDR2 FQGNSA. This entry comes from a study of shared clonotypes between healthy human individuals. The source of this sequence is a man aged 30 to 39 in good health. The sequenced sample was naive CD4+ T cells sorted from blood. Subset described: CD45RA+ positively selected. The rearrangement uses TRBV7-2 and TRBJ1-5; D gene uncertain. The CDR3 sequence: CASSLGFSGQPQHF. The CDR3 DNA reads TGTGCCAGCAGCTTAGGATTTTCGGGTCAGCCCCAGCATTTT.